The rows below give T cell receptor beta chains drawn from one sample of a study of shared clonotypes between healthy human individuals. Only in-frame clones appear in the TCRdb table, and some are missing; sequencing was by immunoSEQ multiplex PCR. The sample yields nearly 2 million clones, about 95% seen once. The sample was naive CD8+ T cells sorted from blood. These TCRs come from a man aged 18 to 30 in good health. Both conserved end residues are part of each CDR3. D genes are given only for firm matches. Clone size appears in some rows only: once, few, many, or a class for an expanded clone.

D: .
J: TRBJ2-7
V: TRBV7-6
size: .
DNA: TGTGCCAGCAGCTTCATCGGGGACGAGCAGTACTTC
CDR3: CASSFIGDEQYF

D: TRBD2
J: TRBJ2-3
V: TRBV15
size: .
DNA: TGTGCCACCACCCTAGAGGGACTAGCGGGGCCCACAGATACGCAGTATTTT
CDR3: CATTLEGLAGPTDTQYF

D: TRBD1
J: TRBJ1-1
V: TRBV28
size: .
DNA: TGTGCCAGCAGCTCTGACAGGGAGGGGACGAACACTGAAGCTTTCTTT
CDR3: CASSSDREGTNTEAFF

D: .
J: TRBJ1-1
V: TRBV30
size: few
DNA: TGTGCCTGGAGTGTTGAGGGCACTGAAGCTTTCTTT
CDR3: CAWSVEGTEAFF

D: .
J: TRBJ2-3
V: TRBV4-3
size: .
DNA: TGCGCCAGCAGCCTACTAGAAGGCACAGATACGCAGTATTTT
CDR3: CASSLLEGTDTQYF

D: .
J: TRBJ2-1
V: TRBV7-9
size: .
DNA: TGTGCCAGCAGTTTCACCACTGTAATCAATGAGCAGTTCTTC
CDR3: CASSFTTVINEQFF

D: .
J: TRBJ1-2
V: TRBV28
size: .
DNA: TGTGCCAGCAGTTTAAGGGGCCCCTTACAAGGTGGCTACACCTTC
CDR3: CASSLRGPLQGGYTF

D: TRBD1
J: TRBJ2-3
V: TRBV27
size: .
DNA: TGTGCCAGCAGGGAAACCGGGACAGGGGTTTATGATACGCAGTATTTT
CDR3: CASRETGTGVYDTQYF

D: .
J: TRBJ2-2
V: TRBV27
size: .
DNA: TGTGCCAGCAGAACAGGGAGCGGGGAGCTGTTTTTT
CDR3: CASRTGSGELFF

D: .
J: TRBJ2-1
V: TRBV30
size: .
DNA: TGTGCCTGGAGTGTACTTGTGGGAGGCTCCTACAATGAGCAGTTCTTC
CDR3: CAWSVLVGGSYNEQFF

D: TRBD1
J: TRBJ1-2
V: TRBV10-2
size: few
DNA: TGCGCCAGCAGTGACCCACAGGGGGCAGGCTATGGCTACACCTTC
CDR3: CASSDPQGAGYGYTF

D: .
J: TRBJ2-5
V: TRBV11-1
size: .
DNA: TGTGCCAGCAGCTCACACCTGGGAAGTGGGGAGACCCAGTACTTC
CDR3: CASSSHLGSGETQYF

D: .
J: TRBJ2-5
V: TRBV11-1
size: .
DNA: TGTGCCAGCAGCTTAGTATCCGGGGGCCTCCAAGAGACCCAGTACTTC
CDR3: CASSLVSGGLQETQYF

D: .
J: TRBJ1-2
V: TRBV5-6
size: .
DNA: TGTGCCAGCAGCTCCGCCTTGTGGGCGCACTATGGCTACACCTTC
CDR3: CASSSALWAHYGYTF

D: .
J: TRBJ2-2
V: TRBV27
size: .
DNA: TGTGCCAGCAGCGAGGACCTTGCGTGGGGCGGGGAGCTGTTTTTT
CDR3: CASSEDLAWGGELFF

D: TRBD2
J: TRBJ2-3
V: TRBV4-3
size: .
DNA: TGCGCCAGCAGCCAAGAAGGTGCGGGAGCCACAGATACGCAGTATTTT
CDR3: CASSQEGAGATDTQYF

D: .
J: TRBJ2-7
V: TRBV6-5
size: .
DNA: TGTGCCAGCAGTTACACGGGGTTGCATGTAGGCGAGCAGTACTTC
CDR3: CASSYTGLHVGEQYF

D: .
J: TRBJ2-3
V: TRBV10-3
size: .
DNA: TGTGCCATCAGTGAGCGGGGGACACCCACAGATACGCAGTATTTT
CDR3: CAISERGTPTDTQYF

D: TRBD2
J: TRBJ2-1
V: TRBV5-6
size: .
DNA: TGTGCCAGCAGCTTTGGGGCGGGAGTAATTTCCAATGAGCAGTTCTTC
CDR3: CASSFGAGVISNEQFF

D: TRBD2
J: TRBJ2-5
V: TRBV7-9
size: .
DNA: TGTGCCAGCAGCTTAGGAGATAGCGGGGGGGACCAAGAGACCCAGTACTTC
CDR3: CASSLGDSGGDQETQYF

D: TRBD1
J: TRBJ1-3
V: TRBV27
size: .
DNA: TGTGCCAGCGGACAGGGGCTAGGTGGAAACACCATATATTTT
CDR3: CASGQGLGGNTIYF

D: .
J: TRBJ2-3
V: TRBV19
size: .
DNA: TGTGCCAGTAGCTCGACAGGCCTTCCGGATACGCAGTATTTT
CDR3: CASSSTGLPDTQYF

D: .
J: TRBJ2-1
V: TRBV7-9
size: .
DNA: TGTGCCAGCAGCTTAGAATGGACCCAGGGCGAGCAGTTCTTC
CDR3: CASSLEWTQGEQFF

D: TRBD1
J: TRBJ2-7
V: TRBV2
size: .
DNA: TGTGCCAGCAGGGGACAGGGTCGCGAGCAGTACTTC
CDR3: CASRGQGREQYF

D: .
J: TRBJ2-3
V: TRBV7-8
size: .
DNA: TGTGCCAGCAGCTTAGCAGTCTCTAGCACAGATACGCAGTATTTT
CDR3: CASSLAVSSTDTQYF

D: TRBD1
J: TRBJ1-5
V: TRBV28
size: .
DNA: TGTGCCAGCAGTTCCATGACAGGGGCAAATCAGCCCCAGCATTTT
CDR3: CASSSMTGANQPQHF

D: .
J: TRBJ1-4
V: TRBV6-5
size: .
DNA: TGTGCCAGCAGCCCCTTAGGGGGGGGAGGTGAAAAACTGTTTTTT
CDR3: CASSPLGGGGEKLFF

D: TRBD2
J: TRBJ2-1
V: TRBV4-2
size: .
DNA: TGTGCCAGCAGCCAAGATAGGACTAGCTCCTACAATGAGCAGTTCTTC
CDR3: CASSQDRTSSYNEQFF

D: TRBD1
J: TRBJ1-4
V: TRBV5-8
size: .
DNA: TGTGCCAGCAGCAGCCCCGACAGGGGCCCCACTAATGAAAAACTGTTTTTT
CDR3: CASSSPDRGPTNEKLFF

D: .
J: TRBJ2-1
V: TRBV9
size: once
DNA: TGTGCCAGCAGCGCCGGTGGGGGAAATGAGCAGTTCTTC
CDR3: CASSAGGGNEQFF

D: TRBD2
J: TRBJ2-3
V: TRBV27
size: .
DNA: TGTGCCAGCAGGGAGACTAGCGGGAGGTTCACAGATACGCAGTATTTT
CDR3: CASRETSGRFTDTQYF

D: TRBD1
J: TRBJ1-2
V: TRBV5-6
size: .
DNA: TGTGCCAGCAGCTTGGAACAGGGGGTGACCTATGGCTACACCTTC
CDR3: CASSLEQGVTYGYTF

D: TRBD1
J: TRBJ1-1
V: TRBV6-1
size: .
DNA: TGTGCCAGCAGGCTTAACAGGGGGTCGTACACTGAAGCTTTCTTT
CDR3: CASRLNRGSYTEAFF

D: .
J: TRBJ2-7
V: TRBV27
size: once
DNA: TGTGCCAGCAGTTTGACGGTCTCCTACGAGCAGTACTTC
CDR3: CASSLTVSYEQYF

D: .
J: TRBJ1-4
V: TRBV7-9
size: .
DNA: TGTGCCAGCAGCTTAGCGTTAGAGGAAGATGGAGAAAAACTGTTTTTT
CDR3: CASSLALEEDGEKLFF

D: TRBD2
J: TRBJ2-1
V: TRBV29-1
size: once
DNA: TGCAGCGTTGAAGGCCTAGCGGGAGGCATGTCCTACAATGAGCAGTTCTTC
CDR3: CSVEGLAGGMSYNEQFF

D: TRBD1
J: TRBJ1-4
V: TRBV25-1
size: .
DNA: TGTGCCAGCAGTGACCCGGGACAGGGGAATGAAAAACTGTTTTTT
CDR3: CASSDPGQGNEKLFF

D: .
J: TRBJ2-7
V: TRBV15
size: .
DNA: TGTGCCACCAGCAGAGATCTTGGGGGTGGTTACGAGCAGTACTTC
CDR3: CATSRDLGGGYEQYF

D: .
J: TRBJ1-2
V: TRBV4-3
size: .
DNA: TGCGCCAGCAGCTCGGACTTCCTAGCTAGGAACTATGGCTACACCTTC
CDR3: CASSSDFLARNYGYTF

D: TRBD1
J: TRBJ2-7
V: TRBV6-5
size: .
DNA: TGTGCCAGCAGTTATGGGGACAGCACCTACTACGAGCAGTACTTC
CDR3: CASSYGDSTYYEQYF

D: .
J: TRBJ2-3
V: TRBV7-6
size: .
DNA: TGTGCCAGCAGCTTAGACACTCCGGGACACGAGGGCACAGATACGCAGTATTTT
CDR3: CASSLDTPGHEGTDTQYF

D: TRBD2
J: TRBJ2-3
V: TRBV27
size: .
DNA: TGTGCCAGCAGTCCGACCCCTAGCGGGGACACGCAGTATTTT
CDR3: CASSPTPSGDTQYF

D: .
J: TRBJ1-6
V: TRBV11-2
size: .
DNA: TGTGCCAGCAGCTTAGATGGTTCACCCCTCCACTTT
CDR3: CASSLDGSPLHF

D: TRBD1
J: TRBJ1-1
V: TRBV5-6
size: .
DNA: TGTGCCAGCAGCTTTGACAGGGGAACTGAAGCTTTCTTT
CDR3: CASSFDRGTEAFF

D: .
J: TRBJ1-4
V: TRBV5-6
size: .
DNA: TGTGCCAGCAGCTTGTATGATGAAAAACTGTTTTTT
CDR3: CASSLYDEKLFF

D: TRBD1
J: TRBJ1-5
V: TRBV6-4
size: once
DNA: TGTGCCACCGGGCGACAGGGGAAGTGGCAGCCCCAGCATTTT
CDR3: CATGRQGKWQPQHF

D: .
J: TRBJ2-3
V: TRBV6-5
size: once
DNA: TGTGCCAGCAGTTACCTTGAGGGGCGCACAGATACGCAGTATTTT
CDR3: CASSYLEGRTDTQYF

D: .
J: TRBJ2-7
V: TRBV2
size: .
DNA: TGTGCCAGCAGTGATCTTGGGGCGCGGTCCTACGAGCAGTACTTC
CDR3: CASSDLGARSYEQYF

D: .
J: TRBJ2-7
V: TRBV4-1
size: .
DNA: TGCGCCAGCAGCCAAGGTAGCGGCAGCTCCTACGAGCAGTACTTC
CDR3: CASSQGSGSSYEQYF

D: .
J: TRBJ1-2
V: TRBV29-1
size: .
DNA: TGCAGCGTTGAGTCAGGGGAGGACTATGGCTACACCTTC
CDR3: CSVESGEDYGYTF

D: .
J: TRBJ2-5
V: TRBV27
size: .
DNA: TGTGCCAGCAGTTACCTGGGTGCCCAGTACTTC
CDR3: CASSYLGAQYF

D: .
J: TRBJ1-5
V: TRBV25-1
size: .
DNA: TGTGCCACCAACCGCAGTGTGGGCTTGAGTAGCAATCAGCCCCAGCATTTT
CDR3: CATNRSVGLSSNQPQHF

D: .
J: TRBJ2-7
V: TRBV4-2
size: .
DNA: TGTGCCAGCAGCCAACCACTTACATTAGACGAGCAGTACTTC
CDR3: CASSQPLTLDEQYF

D: .
J: TRBJ1-2
V: TRBV10-3
size: .
DNA: TGTGCCATCGGCAGGGACCTGGACTATGGCTACACCTTC
CDR3: CAIGRDLDYGYTF